The rows below give T cell receptor beta chains drawn from one sample of a study of Ad26.COV2.S vaccination and SARS-CoV-2 variants. The data were produced by immunoSEQ multiplex PCR, yet TCRdb's version contains in-frame clones alone and is incomplete. The sample has about 350,000 clones; more than 85% are singletons. The specimen was peripheral blood, collected in a trial of Ad26.COV2.S vaccine versus placebo. Receptors were obtained from a person between 18 and 60 years old who received the Ad26.COV2.S COVID-19 vaccine or a placebo. The CDR3 runs from the conserved cysteine through the conserved F or W. Fields, in order: V gene, clone size, J gene, D gene, CDR3 DNA, CDR3 protein. The D gene is left open where the match is weak. Size tells how often a clone was seen (once, few, many) or the class of an expanded clone, and some rows leave it out.

>TRBV20-1|-|TRBJ1-1|TRBD1
TGCAGTAACAGGGGGAACACTGAAGCTTTCTTT
CSNRGNTEAFF
>TRBV9|few|TRBJ1-2|TRBD1
TGTGCCAGCGGGTCTTACAGGGGTTACTATGGCTACACCTTC
CASGSYRGYYGYTF
>TRBV3-1/TRBV3-2|-|TRBJ1-5|-
TGTGCCAGCAGCCAGGGGGGTTCGGGACCCCAGCATTTT
CASSQGGSGPQHF
>TRBV29-1|-|TRBJ1-1|-
TGCAGCGGACGACGTTTAGGGAAGAACACTGAAGCTTTCTTT
CSGRRLGKNTEAFF
>TRBV12-3/TRBV12-4|once|TRBJ1-1|-
TGTGCCAGCAGTTTTGCCCCTTCAGGGGAAGCTTTCTTT
CASSFAPSGEAFF
>TRBV23-1|-|TRBJ2-2|TRBD1
TGCGCCAGCAGTCAATCGACCGGGACAGGGGGAAGATCGAACACCGGGGAGCTGTTTTTT
CASSQSTGTGGRSNTGELFF
>TRBV27|-|TRBJ1-6|-
TGTGCCAGCAGAATCAAGGAAAGATATAATTCACCCCTCCACTTT
CASRIKERYNSPLHF
>TRBV5-4|once|TRBJ1-1|-
TGTGCCAGCAGCCCCCGAGGGGATTTGAACACTGAAGCTTTCTTT
CASSPRGDLNTEAFF
>TRBV7-2|-|TRBJ2-5|TRBD1
TGTGCCAGCAGCTTAGAGGGACAGGACCAAGAGACCCAGTACTTC
CASSLEGQDQETQYF
>TRBV28|-|TRBJ2-7|-
TGTGCCAGCAGTTCTCCGGACGGCGCCTACGAGCAGTACTTC
CASSSPDGAYEQYF
>TRBV4-2|-|TRBJ1-4|-
TGTGCCAGCAGCCAAGAATTAGTCAGGGGACGTGAAAAACTGTTTTTT
CASSQELVRGREKLFF
>TRBV2|-|TRBJ1-1|-
TGTGCCAGCAGTGAGTCAAGGAACACTGAAGCTTTCTTT
CASSESRNTEAFF
>TRBV7-2|-|TRBJ1-1|-
TGTGCCAGCAGCTTACCGACCCAGGGGACCGAAGCTTTCTTT
CASSLPTQGTEAFF
>TRBV6-2/TRBV6-3|-|TRBJ1-1|TRBD1
TGTGCCAGCAGTTCCCACAGGGGGAGGGACACTGAAGCTTTCTTT
CASSSHRGRDTEAFF
>TRBV19|-|TRBJ1-2|-
TGTGCCAGTAGTATAGGGAGCAGACACTATGGCTACACCTTC
CASSIGSRHYGYTF
>TRBV11-2|-|TRBJ1-1|-
TGTGCCAGCAGCTTAGTTGGGGACGGCACTGAAGCTTTCTTT
CASSLVGDGTEAFF
>TRBV4-3|-|TRBJ1-1|-
TGCGCCAGCAGCCAAGAAGCGGGAGTGAGGACTGAAGCTTTCTTT
CASSQEAGVRTEAFF
>TRBV14|-|TRBJ2-7|TRBD1
TGTGCCAGCAGCCGAGTTGCCGGGACAGGGGACTCCTACGAGCAGTACTTC
CASSRVAGTGDSYEQYF
>TRBV5-1|-|TRBJ2-7|-
TGCGCCAGCAGCAGGCGCTTGGACACGAGCTCCTACGAGCAGTACTTC
CASSRRLDTSSYEQYF
>TRBV13|once|TRBJ2-3|TRBD2
TGTGCCAGCACCAGCGGGGGGGGAGGACGCACAGATACGCAGTATTTT
CASTSGGGGRTDTQYF
>TRBV2|-|TRBJ2-1|-
TGTGCCAGCAGTGTCAACAATGAGCAGTTCTTC
CASSVNNEQFF
>TRBV28|-|TRBJ1-5|TRBD1
TGTGCCAGCAGCCGGACAGGGGGTAACCAGCCCCAGCATTTT
CASSRTGGNQPQHF
>TRBV3-1/TRBV3-2|once|TRBJ2-7|TRBD1
TGTGCCAGCAGCCAAGAGATTGGACAGGCCCACGAGCAGTACTTC
CASSQEIGQAHEQYF
>TRBV5-4|-|TRBJ2-7|TRBD1
TGTGCCAGCAGCTTAGGGACAGGGGGCTTCTACGAGCAGTACTTC
CASSLGTGGFYEQYF
>TRBV6-5|-|TRBJ1-1|-
TGTGCCAGCAGTTATATCGAGGGGTCCTTGAACACTGAAGCTTTCTTT
CASSYIEGSLNTEAFF
>TRBV7-8|-|TRBJ2-3|TRBD1
TGTGCCAGCAGCTCAATCACAGAGGGGGCAGGGACAGATACGCAGTATTTT
CASSSITEGAGTDTQYF
>TRBV29-1|-|TRBJ1-5|-
TGCAGCGTTGAATCGGGAGGGCCGCCCCAGCATTTT
CSVESGGPPQHF
>TRBV30|-|TRBJ2-6|TRBD1
TGTGCCTGGAGCAGGACAGGGGTCGACTCTGGGGCCAACGTCCTGACTTTC
CAWSRTGVDSGANVLTF
>TRBV3-1/TRBV3-2|-|TRBJ1-2|TRBD1
TGTGCCAGCAGCCAGACCGGGACAGGTTCCAGTGGCTACACCTTC
CASSQTGTGSSGYTF
>TRBV19|-|TRBJ1-5|TRBD1
TGTGCCAGTAGTATTATAGGGGGCCGCCAGCCCCAGCATTTT
CASSIIGGRQPQHF
>TRBV6-5|-|TRBJ2-5|-
TGTGCCAGCAGTTACTCCTGGCGGACCAAAGAGACCCAGTACTTC
CASSYSWRTKETQYF
>TRBV2|-|TRBJ1-2|TRBD1
TGTGCCAGCAGTCTCAGGGGGCCTAACTATGGCTACACCTTC
CASSLRGPNYGYTF
>TRBV3-1/TRBV3-2|once|TRBJ1-3|-
TGTGCCAGCAGCCAGACAGGAAACACCATATATTTT
CASSQTGNTIYF
>TRBV16|-|TRBJ2-2|-
TGTGCCAGCAGTCTACAGGGTAGTTCCGGGGAGCTGTTTTTT
CASSLQGSSGELFF
>TRBV27|few|TRBJ2-7|TRBD2
TGTGCCAGCTCCAGCGGGGGGAACGAGCAGTACTTC
CASSSGGNEQYF
>TRBV3-1/TRBV3-2|-|TRBJ1-5|TRBD1
TGTGCCACCGGAGGGACAGATAGCAATCAGCCCCAGCATTTT
CATGGTDSNQPQHF
>TRBV4-1|-|TRBJ2-3|TRBD1
TGCGCCAGCAGCCAACCCGGGACAGGGGGCGCAGATACGCAGTATTTT
CASSQPGTGGADTQYF
>TRBV30|-|TRBJ1-5|-
TGTGCCTGGAGTAGCGGGCGCCTTCAGCCCCAGCATTTT
CAWSSGRLQPQHF
>TRBV19|-|TRBJ2-3|TRBD2
TGTGCCACCTCAGCCCTCCCGGGACTAGCTTCCCATACGCAGTATTTT
CATSALPGLASHTQYF
>TRBV27|-|TRBJ2-7|-
TGTGCCAGCAGTTACACCGGGACGACCTCCTACGAGCAGTACTTC
CASSYTGTTSYEQYF
>TRBV4-1|-|TRBJ2-3|-
TGCGCCAGCAGCCAAGCTATACGGGACTTTAAAGATACGCAGTATTTT
CASSQAIRDFKDTQYF
>TRBV3-1/TRBV3-2|-|TRBJ1-2|TRBD1
TGTGCCAGCAGCCAAGGACAGGGGAGGAAGAACTATGGCTACACCTTC
CASSQGQGRKNYGYTF
>TRBV5-1|-|TRBJ2-3|TRBD2
TGCGCCAGCAGCTTGGGCCTAGCGGGAGCCTATAGCACAGATACGCAGTATTTT
CASSLGLAGAYSTDTQYF
>TRBV10-3|-|TRBJ2-5|-
TGTGCCATCAGTGGGACAGCGAAAGAGACCCAGTACTTC
CAISGTAKETQYF
>TRBV5-1|-|TRBJ1-1|-
TGCGCCAGCAGCTTGATGGGCATGAACACTGAAGCTTTCTTT
CASSLMGMNTEAFF
>TRBV7-2|-|TRBJ1-2|TRBD1
TGTGCCAGCAGCCAACGACAGGGGGCGTCCGGGTTTGGGTATGGCTACACCTTC
CASSQRQGASGFGYGYTF
>TRBV5-6|-|TRBJ2-5|-
TGTGCCAGCAGCTTGGGACCGGGTACCCAGTACTTC
CASSLGPGTQYF
>TRBV23-1|once|TRBJ1-6|-
TGCGCCAGCAGTCCATCGATGAGCCAGGGTGGGAATTCACCCCTCCACTTT
CASSPSMSQGGNSPLHF
>TRBV6-5|-|TRBJ1-5|TRBD1
TGTGCCAGCAGACCCCTGGACAGGGAGGATCAGCCCCAGCATTTT
CASRPLDREDQPQHF
>TRBV6-1|-|TRBJ2-7|-
TGTGCCAGCAGTGACAGGGAATTAGCCTACGAGCAGTACTTC
CASSDRELAYEQYF
>TRBV3-1/TRBV3-2|once|TRBJ2-7|-
TGTGCCAGCAGCCAAATTAGACCGGGACGTATCGGGTACGAGCAGTACTTC
CASSQIRPGRIGYEQYF
>TRBV7-8|-|TRBJ2-3|TRBD2
TGTGCCAGCAGGCTTAGGGGGATAGCGGGGGGAAGCACAGATACGCAGTATTTT
CASRLRGIAGGSTDTQYF
>TRBV9|-|TRBJ1-1|-
TGTGCCAGCAGCGTACAGGGGAACACTGAAGCTTTCTTT
CASSVQGNTEAFF
>TRBV5-1|-|TRBJ2-1|TRBD2
TGCGCCAGCAGCTTGGACGGGACTAGCGGGGAGAGCTCCTACAATGAGCAGTTCTTC
CASSLDGTSGESSYNEQFF
>TRBV30|-|TRBJ1-4|-
TGTGCCTGGAATCGGGAGCGGCCCGAAAAACTGTTTTTT
CAWNRERPEKLFF
>TRBV11-2|-|TRBJ2-2|-
TGTGCCAGCAGCTGGGGGGGCAGCGGGGTCACCGGGGAGCTGTTTTTT
CASSWGGSGVTGELFF
>TRBV2|-|TRBJ1-2|-
TGTGCCAGCAGCACCCAGGGCTATGGCTACACCTTC
CASSTQGYGYTF
>TRBV20-1|-|TRBJ2-1|-
TGCAGTGCTCTATTCTACAATGAGCAGTTCTTC
CSALFYNEQFF
>TRBV27|-|TRBJ2-3|TRBD2
TGTGCCAGCAGTCCCCAAGCGGGAGAACCCACAGATACGCAGTATTTT
CASSPQAGEPTDTQYF
>TRBV19|-|TRBJ1-1|TRBD1
TGTGCCAGTAGTAAGACCCCCGGGGACAGGCCTGGGGACACTGAAGCTTTCTTT
CASSKTPGDRPGDTEAFF